This entry lists 5 T cell receptor beta chains sequenced from one sample in a study of monozygotic twins with inflammatory bowel disease. TCRdb re-called the 5' RACE reads, yielding one record per CDR3 amino acid sequence without DNA. Its clone listing holds 150,000 to 200,000 distinct CDR3 sequences. The sample taken for sequencing was blood. The receptors shown here come from a human donor with ulcerative colitis or Crohn's disease, or a healthy co-twin of an affected twin (not recorded which).

The chain combines TRBV6-1 with TRBJ1-1. The CDR3 length is 14 residues. Germline CDR1 reads MNHNS; CDR2 reads SASEGT. CDR3 in amino acids: CASSETGRGTEAFF.

The chain joins TRBV2 to TRBJ2-7; TCRdb's D call, TRBD1, is unchecked because there is no DNA. In germline, CDR1 is SNHLY, CDR2 FYNNEI. This CDR3 spans 14 amino acids. Here the CDR3 reads CASSHRGQDYEQYF. Looking up the rest from reference TRBV2 and TRBJ2-7 gives the full variable domain: EPEVTQTPSHQVTQMGQEVILRCVPISNHLYFYWYRQILGQKVEFLVSFYNNEISEKSEIFDDQFSVERPDGSNFTLKIRSTKLEDSAMYFCASSHRGQDYEQYFGPGTRLTVT.

The rearrangement uses TRBV7-8 and TRBJ1-2; checking the TCRdb D call of TRBD1 is not possible without DNA. Germline CDR1 and CDR2: SGHVS and FQNEAQ. This CDR3 has 17 residues. The CDR3 here is CASSLIKAWDRVYGYTF. The variable domain in full, with the rest retrieved from reference TRBV7-8 and TRBJ1-2, is GAGVSQSPRYKVAKRGQDVALRCDPISGHVSLFWYQQALGQGPEFLTYFQNEAQLDKSGLPSDRFFAERPEGSVSTLKIQRTQQEDSAVYLCASSLIKAWDRVYGYTFGSGTRLTVV.

The rearrangement uses TRBV3-1 and TRBJ1-6. Germline-derived CDR1 and CDR2 are LGHDT and YNNKEL (reference sequence). The CDR3 contains 14 residues. The CDR3 here is CASSQGAGNSPLHF.

This chain links TRBV5-1 with TRBJ2-1; TCRdb reports TRBD2, a call that lacks DNA to check it against. The CDR3 extends over 18 amino acids. The V gene's germline CDR1 is SGHRS and CDR2 YFSETQ. The CDR3 region is CASSPRLAGVSSYNEQFF.